A selection of T cell receptor beta chains follows, all from one sample in a study of blood T cells in healthy people across ages. TCRdb used MiXCR to reprocess the 5' RACE reads, holding one entry per CDR3 protein. The table shows some 780,000 distinct CDR3 sequences, with around three fifths occurring only once. Sequencing used blood. These receptors came from a man aged 35 to 55 in good health. The conserved cysteine and the conserved F or W are not part of the CDR3 here. Expanded clones are given a class, and other clones once, few, many or no size at all.

TRBJ1-2	TRBV6-2/TRBV6-3	few	ASSPYQAGPNGYT
TRBJ2-5	TRBV7-2	few	ASSFSGLAGGAKTQY
TRBJ1-1	TRBV4-2	.	ASTLQGLTEAF
TRBJ2-1	TRBV2	.	ASSSLGGGNEQF
TRBJ1-6	TRBV7-9	.	ASSPGPDNSPLH
TRBJ2-5	TRBV20-1	once	SAGRSGGPLRETQY
TRBJ2-3	TRBV20-1	.	SARGLAGSVDAQY
TRBJ1-2	TRBV5-1	few	ASSLIDRVLYGYT
TRBJ2-7	TRBV4-3	few	ASSQMSGTDSYEQY
TRBJ2-1	TRBV5-4	.	ASSLPLGGRTKDEQF
TRBJ2-7	TRBV3-1	.	ASSQVMGHEQY
TRBJ2-5	TRBV9	.	ASSNWGLETQY
TRBJ1-2	TRBV29-1	.	GVTTGPGYT
TRBJ2-5	TRBV12-3/TRBV12-4	many	ASSPTGTGGQETQY
TRBJ2-7	TRBV28	.	ASSPLLGGDKGYEQY
TRBJ2-3	TRBV9	few	ASSVGGLADTQY
TRBJ2-5	TRBV5-1	.	ASSLGGVIGMKTQY
TRBJ2-7	TRBV7-2	.	ASSLSYVDGQY
TRBJ2-7	TRBV7-9	.	ASSLALLKTGGNSYEQY
TRBJ2-1	TRBV7-3	.	ASRRTGSNYEQF